This TCR beta chain is from a study of T cells in Graves' hyperthyroidism and ophthalmopathy. Hyperthyroidism in the patients, aged 18 to 65, was newly diagnosed and under 2 months in duration. Exclusion of patients followed from uncontrolled infection, other autoimmune disease, pregnancy or lactation. Any symptoms of ophthalmopathy came after the first hyperthyroidism diagnosis, from which the blood sample dates. This clonotype was detected ten times or more. It was RNA transcripts that yielded the amplified TCR beta CDR3 regions. The TCR CDR3 was amplified in a first-round RT-PCR using the HTBI primer set. Via MiXCR, TCRdb re-called the multiplex PCR reads, giving one row per CDR3 protein. The sample carries about 160,000 distinct CDR3 sequences, roughly 10% recorded once. Sequencing was done on a sample of blood. This sequence was found in a woman younger than 35 with Graves' hyperthyroidism that later progressed to Graves' ophthalmopathy.

The CDR3 loop is CASSLKAGDENEQFF. The CDR3 DNA reads as TGCGCCAGCAGCTTGAAGGCAGGGGATGAAAATGAGCAGTTCTTC. The chain couples TRBV5-1 to TRBJ2-1; the D gene is possibly TRBD1 (6 bases). Between the trimmed V and J ends, which lost 1 base and 7 bases, there was a span of 15 bases. Germline assignment: CDR1 SGHRS and CDR2 YFSETQ. This CDR3 is 15 amino acids long.